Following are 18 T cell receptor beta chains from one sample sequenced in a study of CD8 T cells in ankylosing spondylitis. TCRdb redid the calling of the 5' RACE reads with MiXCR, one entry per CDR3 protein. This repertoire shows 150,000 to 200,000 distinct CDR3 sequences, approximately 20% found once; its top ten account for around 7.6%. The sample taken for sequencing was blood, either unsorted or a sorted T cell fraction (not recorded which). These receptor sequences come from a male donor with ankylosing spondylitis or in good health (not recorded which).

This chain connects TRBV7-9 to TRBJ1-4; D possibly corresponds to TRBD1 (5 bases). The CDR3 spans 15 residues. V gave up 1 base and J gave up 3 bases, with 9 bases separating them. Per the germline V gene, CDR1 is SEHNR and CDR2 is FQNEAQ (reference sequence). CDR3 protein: CASSLEGLSNEKLFF. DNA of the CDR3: TGTGCCAGCAGCTTAGAGGGGCTGTCTAATGAAAAACTGTTTTTT.

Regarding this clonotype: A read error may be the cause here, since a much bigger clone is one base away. For the CDR3, the DNA is TGTGCCAGCAGTCCGTTTACAGGGGACGGCTACACCTTC. Translation: CASSPFTGDGYTF. This chain joins TRBV28 and TRBJ1-2; 7 nucleotides match TRBD1. Trimming cost V 5 bases and J 8 bases; bases outside gene matches: 8. CDR1 MDHEN and CDR2 SYDVKM come from the germline V gene. The CDR3 runs to 13 residues.

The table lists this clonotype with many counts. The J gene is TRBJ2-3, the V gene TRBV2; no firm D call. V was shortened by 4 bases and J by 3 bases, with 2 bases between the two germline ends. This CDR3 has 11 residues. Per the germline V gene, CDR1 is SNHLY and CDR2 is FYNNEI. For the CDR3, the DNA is TGTGCCAGCAGTGCTACAGATACGCAGTATTTT. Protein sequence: CASSATDTQYF.

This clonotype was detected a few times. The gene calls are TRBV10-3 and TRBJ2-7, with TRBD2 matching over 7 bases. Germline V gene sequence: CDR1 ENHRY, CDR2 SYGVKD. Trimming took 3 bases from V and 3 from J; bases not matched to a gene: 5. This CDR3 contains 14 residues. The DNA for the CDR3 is TGTGCCATCAGTGAATCCAGGGAGGGCTACGAGCAGTACTTC. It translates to CAISESREGYEQYF.

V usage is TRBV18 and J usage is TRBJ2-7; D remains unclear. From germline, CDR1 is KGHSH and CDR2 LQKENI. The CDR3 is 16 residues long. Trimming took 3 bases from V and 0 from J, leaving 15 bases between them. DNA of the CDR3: TGTGCCAGCTCACCCCCTCTAGGGCGTTCCTCCTACGAGCAGTACTTC. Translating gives CASSPPLGRSSYEQYF.

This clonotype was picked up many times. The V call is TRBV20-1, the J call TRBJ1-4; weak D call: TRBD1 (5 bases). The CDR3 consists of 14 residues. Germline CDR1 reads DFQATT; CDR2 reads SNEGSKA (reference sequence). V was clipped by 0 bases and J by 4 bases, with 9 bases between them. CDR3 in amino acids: CSARDGGRNEKLFF. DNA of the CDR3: TGCAGTGCTAGAGACGGGGGTCGTAATGAAAAACTGTTTTTT.

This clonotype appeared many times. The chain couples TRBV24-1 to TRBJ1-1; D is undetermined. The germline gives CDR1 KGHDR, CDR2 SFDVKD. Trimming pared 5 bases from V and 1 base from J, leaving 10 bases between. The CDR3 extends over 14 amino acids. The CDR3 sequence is CATSASAPNTEAFF. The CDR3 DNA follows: TGTGCCACCAGTGCCTCAGCGCCGAACACTGAAGCTTTCTTT.

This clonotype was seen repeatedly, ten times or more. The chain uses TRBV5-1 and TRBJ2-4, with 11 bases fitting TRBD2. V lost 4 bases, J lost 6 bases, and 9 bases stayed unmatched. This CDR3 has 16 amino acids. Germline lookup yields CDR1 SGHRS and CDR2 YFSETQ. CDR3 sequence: CASSNPGLAEVNIQYF. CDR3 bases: TGCGCCAGCAGCAACCCGGGACTAGCGGAAGTAAACATTCAGTACTTC.

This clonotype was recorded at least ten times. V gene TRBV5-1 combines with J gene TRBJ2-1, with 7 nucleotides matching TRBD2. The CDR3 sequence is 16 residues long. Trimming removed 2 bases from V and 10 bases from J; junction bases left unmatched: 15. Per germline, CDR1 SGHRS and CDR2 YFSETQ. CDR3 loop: CASSFNAVGLQSEQFF. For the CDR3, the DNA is TGCGCCAGCAGCTTTAACGCGGTGGGACTACAAAGCGAGCAGTTCTTC.

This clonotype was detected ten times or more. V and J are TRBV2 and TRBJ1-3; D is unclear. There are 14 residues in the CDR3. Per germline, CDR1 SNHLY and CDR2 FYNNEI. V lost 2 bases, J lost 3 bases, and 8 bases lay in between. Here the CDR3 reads CASSELVVGNTIYF. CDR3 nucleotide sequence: TGTGCCAGCAGTGAATTAGTTGTTGGAAACACCATATATTTT.

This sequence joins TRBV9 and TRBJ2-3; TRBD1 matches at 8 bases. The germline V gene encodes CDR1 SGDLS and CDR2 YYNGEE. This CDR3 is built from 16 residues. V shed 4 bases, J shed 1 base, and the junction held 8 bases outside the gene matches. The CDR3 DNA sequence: TGTGCCAGCAGCCCACGACAGGGGACGCGCACAGATACGCAGTATTTT. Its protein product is CASSPRQGTRTDTQYF.

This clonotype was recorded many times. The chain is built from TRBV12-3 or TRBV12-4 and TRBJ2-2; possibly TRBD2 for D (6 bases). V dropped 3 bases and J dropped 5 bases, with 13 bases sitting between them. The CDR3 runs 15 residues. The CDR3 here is CASSLVQGGTGELFF. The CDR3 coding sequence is TGTGCCAGCAGTTTGGTGCAGGGAGGAACCGGGGAGCTGTTTTTT.

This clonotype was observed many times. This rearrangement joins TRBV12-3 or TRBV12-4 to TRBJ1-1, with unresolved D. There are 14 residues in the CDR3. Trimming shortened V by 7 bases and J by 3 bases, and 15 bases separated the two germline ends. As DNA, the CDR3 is TGTGCCAGCACCGAGGCCGGAGGCTACACTGAAGCTTTCTTT. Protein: CASTEAGGYTEAFF.

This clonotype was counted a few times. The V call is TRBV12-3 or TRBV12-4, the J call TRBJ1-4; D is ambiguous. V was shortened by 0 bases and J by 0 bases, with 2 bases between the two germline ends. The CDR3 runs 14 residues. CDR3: CASSLAATNEKLFF. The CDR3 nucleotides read TGTGCCAGCAGTTTAGCAGCAACTAATGAAAAACTGTTTTTT.

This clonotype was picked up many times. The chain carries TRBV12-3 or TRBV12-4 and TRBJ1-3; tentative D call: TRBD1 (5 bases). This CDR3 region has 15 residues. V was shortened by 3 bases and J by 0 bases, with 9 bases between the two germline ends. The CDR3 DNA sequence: TGTGCCAGCAGTTTTTCGGGGGGCTCTGGAAACACCATATATTTT. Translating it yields CASSFSGGSGNTIYF.

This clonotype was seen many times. The CDR3 reads CASSQGDQPQHF. The CDR3 nucleotides read TGTGCCAGCAGTCAAGGGGATCAGCCCCAGCATTTT. The V and J genes are TRBV6-6 and TRBJ1-5; tentative D call: TRBD1 (5 bases). In germline, CDR1 is MNHNY, CDR2 SVGAGI (reference sequence). The V and J ends lost 5 bases and 5 bases respectively, with 7 bases between them. This CDR3 has 12 amino acids.

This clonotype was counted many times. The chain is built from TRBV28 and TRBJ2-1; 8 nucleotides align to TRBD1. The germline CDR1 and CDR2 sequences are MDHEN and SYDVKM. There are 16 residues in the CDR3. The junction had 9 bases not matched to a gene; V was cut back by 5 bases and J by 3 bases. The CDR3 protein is CASSLMGQAFYNEQFF. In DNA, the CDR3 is TGTGCCAGCAGTCTTATGGGACAGGCCTTCTACAATGAGCAGTTCTTC.

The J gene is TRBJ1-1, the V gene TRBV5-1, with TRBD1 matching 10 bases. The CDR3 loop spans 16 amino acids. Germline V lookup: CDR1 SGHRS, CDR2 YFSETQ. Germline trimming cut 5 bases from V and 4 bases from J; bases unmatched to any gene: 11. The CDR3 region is CASSFGTGDVGTEAFF. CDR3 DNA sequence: TGCGCCAGCAGTTTCGGGACAGGGGATGTGGGCACTGAAGCTTTCTTT.